This T cell receptor beta chain was captured in a study of post-analysis software for immune sequencing data. Background on the study: Recorded subtypes: relapsing-remitting, secondary progressive, progressive-relapsing; some patients unannotated. Study-wide points: Multiple sclerosis patients showed significantly lower normalized Chao1 diversity than controls did. Elevated frequency relative to controls characterized four to six TRBV segments in patients, TRBV5-6, TRBV5-1 and TRBV20-1 among them. Those samples that were prepared in the same batch co-clustered strongly by F measure.

About this clonotype itself: What it binds is unknown.

The CDR3 is 15 residues long. V lost 1 base and J 0 bases, leaving 8 bases between the germline ends. Germline V gene lookup returns CDR1 SGHTA and CDR2 FQGNSA. Unique molecular identifiers had been added to the TCR beta cDNA libraries. Around 500,000 cDNA molecules were obtained from 1 to 10 million T cells. TCRdb fed the PCR reads into MiXCR, producing one record per CDR3 protein. The data show roughly 570,000 distinct CDR3 sequences, approximately 34% seen once. This chain connects TRBV7-2 to TRBJ2-3; no reliable D call. Sequenced material: blood. The sequence came from a girl younger than 18 with multiple sclerosis. The CDR3 sequence: CASSLGLGSTDTQYF. The CDR3 nucleotides read TGTGCCAGCAGCTTAGGTCTAGGGAGCACAGATACGCAGTATTTT.